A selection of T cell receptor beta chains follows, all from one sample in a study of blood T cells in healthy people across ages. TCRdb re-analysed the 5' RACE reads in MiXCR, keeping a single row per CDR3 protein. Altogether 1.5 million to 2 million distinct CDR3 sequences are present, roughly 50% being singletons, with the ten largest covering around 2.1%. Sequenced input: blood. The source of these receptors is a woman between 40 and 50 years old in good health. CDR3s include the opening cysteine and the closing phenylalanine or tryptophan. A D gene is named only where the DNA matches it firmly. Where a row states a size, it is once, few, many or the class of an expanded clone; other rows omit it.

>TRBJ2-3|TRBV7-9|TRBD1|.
CASSSEAGTGAMDTQYF
TGTGCCAGCAGCTCAGAGGCCGGGACAGGGGCTATGGATACGCAGTATTTT
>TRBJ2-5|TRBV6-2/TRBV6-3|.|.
CASSYPGNFQETQYF
TGTGCCAGCAGTTACCCAGGAAATTTCCAAGAGACCCAGTACTTC
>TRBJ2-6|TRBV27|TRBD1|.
CASSRDRGSSGANVLTF
TGTGCCAGCAGCCGAGACAGGGGGAGCTCTGGGGCCAACGTCCTGACTTTC
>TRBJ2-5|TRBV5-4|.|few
CASSLAADRAETQYF
TGTGCCAGCAGCTTGGCTGCCGATAGGGCGGAGACCCAGTACTTC
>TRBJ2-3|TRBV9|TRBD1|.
CASSVSSGGVDTQYF
TGTGCCAGCAGCGTATCCTCAGGGGGCGTAGATACGCAGTATTTT
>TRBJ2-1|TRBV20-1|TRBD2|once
CSARHSGGLFNEQFF
TGCAGTGCTAGACACAGCGGGGGCCTCTTCAATGAGCAGTTCTTC
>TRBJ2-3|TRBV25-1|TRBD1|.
CASSAAQGPSDTQYF
TGTGCCAGCAGTGCCGCACAGGGGCCCTCAGATACGCAGTATTTT
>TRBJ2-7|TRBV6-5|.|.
CASSYSRSSEYEQYF
TGTGCCAGCAGTTACTCCCGCAGTAGTGAATACGAGCAGTACTTC
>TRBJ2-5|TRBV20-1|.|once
CSALRWGNEQYF
TGCAGTGCTCTTAGGTGGGGCAATGAGCAGTACTTC
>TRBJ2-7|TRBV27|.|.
CASRPSGYPYEQYF
TGTGCCAGCAGACCATCAGGTTACCCCTACGAGCAGTACTTC
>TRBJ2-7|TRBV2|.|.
CASSEALRGGGVPYEQYF
TGTGCCAGCAGTGAAGCGCTTCGTGGGGGCGGTGTCCCCTACGAGCAGTACTTC
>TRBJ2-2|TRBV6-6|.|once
CASRMTGSGELFF
TGTGCCAGCAGAATGACAGGCTCCGGGGAGCTGTTTTTT
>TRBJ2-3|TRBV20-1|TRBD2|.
CSARKPLAGDTQYF
TGCAGTGCTAGAAAACCATTAGCGGGGGACACGCAGTATTTT
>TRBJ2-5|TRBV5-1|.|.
CASSGGRSETQYF
TGCGCCAGCAGCGGGGGCAGGTCTGAGACCCAGTACTTC
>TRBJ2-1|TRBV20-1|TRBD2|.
CSARTSGGFEQFF
TGCAGTGCCAGGACTAGCGGGGGATTTGAGCAGTTCTTC
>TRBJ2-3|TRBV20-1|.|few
CSARVSPGVTDTQYF
TGCAGTGCTAGAGTGTCCCCGGGAGTCACAGATACGCAGTATTTT
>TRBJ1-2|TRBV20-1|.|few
CSARGRRGNSYYGYTF
TGCAGTGCTAGAGGAAGACGGGGAAACTCATACTATGGCTACACCTTC
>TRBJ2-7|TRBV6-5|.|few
CASQAAPLSYEQYF
TGTGCCAGTCAAGCGGCCCCGCTCTCCTACGAGCAGTACTTC
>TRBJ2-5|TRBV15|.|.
CATQPGLQETQYF
TGTGCCACCCAGCCGGGACTGCAAGAGACCCAGTACTTC
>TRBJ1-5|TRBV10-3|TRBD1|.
CAIGEDRDRVPQHF
TGTGCCATCGGAGAAGATAGGGACAGGGTTCCCCAGCATTTT
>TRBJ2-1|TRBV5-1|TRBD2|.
CASSLISSGGPPYNEQFF
TGCGCCAGCAGCTTGATTTCTAGCGGGGGCCCCCCCTACAATGAGCAGTTCTTC
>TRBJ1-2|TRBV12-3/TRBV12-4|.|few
CASTRQAIANYGYTF
TGTGCCAGCACCAGACAGGCTATAGCTAACTATGGCTACACCTTC
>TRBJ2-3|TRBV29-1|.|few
CSVEGSPSTDTQYF
TGCAGCGTTGAGGGGTCCCCTAGCACAGATACGCAGTATTTT
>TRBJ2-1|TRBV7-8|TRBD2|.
CASAYFGGDYNEQFF
TGTGCCAGCGCCTATTTTGGGGGGGACTACAATGAGCAGTTCTTC
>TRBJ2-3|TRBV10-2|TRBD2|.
CASSHSGETTDTQYF
TGCGCCAGCAGCCATAGCGGGGAGACCACAGATACGCAGTATTTT
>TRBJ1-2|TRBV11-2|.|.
CAGSFPGQGDYGYTF
TGTGCCGGCAGCTTCCCGGGACAAGGGGACTATGGCTACACCTTC
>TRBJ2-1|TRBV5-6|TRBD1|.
CASSWNLDRNPTNEQFF
TGTGCCAGCAGCTGGAACTTGGACAGGAACCCTACCAATGAGCAGTTCTTC
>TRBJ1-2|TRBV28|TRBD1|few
CASTSLDRGQDGYTF
TGTGCCAGCACCAGTTTGGACAGGGGGCAGGATGGCTACACCTTC
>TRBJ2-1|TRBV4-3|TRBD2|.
CASSQDRTSGGYNEQFF
TGCGCCAGCAGCCAAGATCGGACTAGCGGAGGTTACAATGAGCAGTTCTTC
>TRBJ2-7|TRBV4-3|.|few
CASSRLGGNEQYF
TGCGCCAGCAGCAGATTAGGTGGCAACGAGCAGTACTTC
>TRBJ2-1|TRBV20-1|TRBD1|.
CSRWGTGDNKQFF
TGCAGTCGGTGGGGGACAGGGGACAATAAGCAGTTCTTC
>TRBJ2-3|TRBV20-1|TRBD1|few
CSAVTGGTDTQYF
TGCAGTGCAGTGACAGGGGGCACAGATACGCAGTATTTT